This record covers a single T cell receptor (beta chain). Its antigen target is currently unknown. The input lacks base qualities; no much larger clone sits a single base away. As encoded in the germline V gene (reference sequence), CDR1 is LNHNV while CDR2 is YYDKDF. There are 12 amino acids in the CDR3, from cysteine to phenylalanine inclusive. Here the CDR3 DNA is all that survives: 36 bases in frame from base 1. The V end loses 8 bases and the J end loses 3 bases, and a stretch of 10 bases separates them. This entry belongs to a study of technical replicates of blood from a few donors (dated by TCRdb to about 2017). The library was prepared using the immunoSEQ multiplex PCR assay. The immuneACCESS repertoire file appears here via TCRdb, limited to in-frame rearrangements. These files lack a portion of the clones; in checked studies, under half of the deficit traces to unresolved V genes, and the cause of the others is not known. The sample has about 79,000 clones on record, around 92% of them singletons. The ten largest clones take up 0.39% of the sample.

Sample: T cells isolated from PBMCs. This TCR came from a human donor in good health. Some clones in this sample may be carry-over from other donors' samples. The chain couples TRBV15 to TRBJ1-1, with no confident D gene call. CDR3 region: CATSPSDTEAFF. The DNA sequence is given as TGTGCCACCTCCCCCAGTGACACTGAAGCTTTCTTT.